This T cell receptor beta chain was sequenced in a study of cytomegalovirus exposure and HLA in healthy donors. General study points: Later analysis identified several of the most significant clusters that appeared linked to common viral pathogens.

CDR3 length: 14 amino acids. Germline V gene data show CDR1 as LNHNV and CDR2 as YYDKDF (reference sequence). V lost 6 bases to trimming and J lost 0 bases; unmatched junction nucleotides: 4. With respect to this clone: Antigen: not known.

Amplification used 60 Vbeta primers and 13 Jbeta primers. Using immunoSEQ multiplex PCR, the repertoire was profiled, and TCRdb retains in-frame clones only, with some absent. The repertoire consists of 110,000 to 150,000 clones, with approximately 82% occurring once and the leading ten covering roughly 3.2%. The sequence was collected from a man between 18 and 29 years old in good health and CMV-seropositive. The source material was PBMCs. This rearrangement joins TRBV15 to TRBJ1-1; 7 nucleotides line up with TRBD1. The CDR3 sequence is CATRNRGMNTEAFF. The CDR3 DNA is TGTGCCACCAGGAACAGGGGAATGAACACTGAAGCTTTCTTT.